This TCR beta chain was profiled in a study of T cells expressing NK-cell markers. In the study overall: HCMV serostatus: most of the eight sequenced donors positive, one negative. Findings and caveats of the study: Whether the expanded NKG2C+ T cell clones recognized HCMV remained unclear. In four donors, dominant clonotypes made up roughly 28.3-65% of CD3+CD56-NKG2C+ cells.

CDR1 and CDR2 from the germline V gene are MNHEY and SMNVEV (reference sequence). This CDR3 region has 14 residues. As regards this clonotype: The antigen remains undetermined.

Beta-chain TCR cDNA was generated via 5'RACE template switching with UMIs. TCRdb processed the 5' RACE reads again and assigns one entry to each CDR3 protein, with no DNA. This table lists fewer than 400,000 distinct CDR3 sequences. This clonotype originated in a woman in her forties or fifties in good health. This sequence joins TRBV27 and TRBJ1-1. The material sequenced was blood T cells: a sorted CD56 or NKG2C T cell subset, CD4+ or CD8+ T cells, or bulk PBMC T cells (not recorded which). The CDR3 region is CASNRDTTNTEAFF.